The 31 T cell receptor beta chains below come from one sample, sequenced in a study of human T cells and chemical hapten exposure. Each CDR3 protein is one row after TCRdb ran MiXCR on the RACE reads. Of 110,000 or so distinct CDR3 sequences detected, 9% to 9.5% appear once; the ten largest clones hold approximately 3%. Time point: patch test 2, 6 weeks after DPC sensitization. Treatment of the sample: therapeutic diphenylcyclopropenone sensitization with weekly scalp DPC. The source material was whole blood, sampled in connection with sensitization to the hapten diphenylcyclopropenone (DPC). Receptors originate from a woman between 35 and 50 years old with alopecia areata. Some clones in this sample may be carry-over from other donors' samples.

Ten or more counts support this clonotype. The rearrangement joins TRBV20-1 to TRBJ1-5; D is perhaps TRBD1 (5 bases). CDR1 and CDR2 from the germline V gene are DFQATT and SNEGSKA (reference sequence). The CDR3 sequence is 15 residues long. The ends were cut back, 0 bases at V and 2 bases at J, with 11 bases in the middle. The CDR3 here is CSARDGGNGNQPQHF. The CDR3, as DNA: TGCAGTGCTAGAGACGGGGGAAACGGCAATCAGCCCCAGCATTTT.

This chain uses TRBV7-2 with TRBJ2-5; D possibly corresponds to TRBD1 (5 bases). The CDR3 is 14 amino acids. V was trimmed by 8 bases and J by 1 base, leaving 14 bases between them. Per germline, CDR1 SGHTA and CDR2 FQGNSA. Here the CDR3 DNA reads TGTGCCAGCGAGCCAGGGCCCTTCCAAGAGACCCAGTACTTC. It is translated as CASEPGPFQETQYF.

The chain employs TRBV5-1 and TRBJ2-1, with D possibly matching TRBD1 (5 bases). Trimming pared 0 bases from V and 0 bases from J, leaving 10 bases between. Germline V gives CDR1 SGHRS, CDR2 YFSETQ. This CDR3 has 16 residues. The CDR3 DNA reads TGCGCCAGCAGCTTGGAGGCGACAGCCTCCTACAATGAGCAGTTCTTC. Its protein product is CASSLEATASYNEQFF.

The chain recombines TRBV5-4 with TRBJ2-3; D unresolved. The CDR3 has 16 residues. Germline loops: CDR1 SGHNT, CDR2 YYREEE (reference sequence). V was clipped by 1 base and J by 3 bases, with 15 bases between them. DNA of the CDR3: TGTGCCAGCAGCTTGCTCGAACGCTTAACTACAGATACGCAGTATTTT. Amino acids: CASSLLERLTTDTQYF. Full variable domain (outside the CDR3, taken from reference TRBV5-4 and TRBJ2-3): ETGVTQSPTHLIKTRGQQVTLRCSSQSGHNTVSWYQQALGQGPQFIFQYYREEENGRGNFPPRFSGLQFPNYSSELNVNALELDDSALYLCASSLLERLTTDTQYFGPGTRLTVL.

This clonotype was recorded a few times. This chain connects TRBV19 to TRBJ2-7; tentatively, D is TRBD2 (5 bases). The ends were cut back, 1 base at V and 0 bases at J, with 7 bases in the middle. Germline V gene lookup returns CDR1 LNHDA and CDR2 SQIVND (reference sequence). The CDR3 spans 14 residues. CDR3: CASSIVGGSYEQYF. CDR3 bases: TGTGCCAGTAGTATAGTTGGAGGCTCCTACGAGCAGTACTTC.

The chain carries TRBV20-1 and TRBJ2-2, with 7 bases matching TRBD2. In germline, CDR1 is DFQATT, CDR2 SNEGSKA (reference sequence). The length of the CDR3 is 16 residues. The V and J ends lost 5 bases and 5 bases, in that order; junction bases with no gene match: 14. DNA for the CDR3: TGCAGTGCTCCCCCCTTGGGGGGGAGGAGGACCGGGGAGCTGTTTTTT. It encodes CSAPPLGGRRTGELFF.

This clonotype was counted between two and nine times. The J gene is TRBJ2-3, the V gene TRBV7-2; TRBD2 agrees at 13 bases. The germline gives CDR1 SGHTA, CDR2 FQGNSA. The V and J ends lost 2 bases and 2 bases, in that order; junction bases with no gene match: 4. The CDR3 is made up of 17 amino acids. CDR3 residues: CASSLLTSGGYTDTQYF. The CDR3 region has the DNA TGTGCCAGCAGCTTACTGACTAGCGGGGGGTACACAGATACGCAGTATTTT. The whole variable domain, remainder taken from reference TRBV7-2 and TRBJ2-3, is GAGVSQSPSNKVTEKGKDVELRCDPISGHTALYWYRQSLGQGLEFLIYFQGNSAPDKSGLPSDRFSAERTGGSVSTLTIQRTQQEDSAVYLCASSLLTSGGYTDTQYFGPGTRLTVL.

This clonotype has just a few counts. This chain uses TRBV7-6 with TRBJ2-2, with TRBD2 matching over 10 bases. Germline trimming cut 5 bases from V and 4 bases from J; bases unmatched to any gene: 7. The CDR3 contains 16 residues. Germline-derived CDR1 and CDR2 are SGHVS and FNYEAQ. The CDR3 here is CASSRGGTSVTGELFF. The CDR3 DNA reads TGTGCCAGCAGCCGGGGGGGGACTAGCGTCACCGGGGAGCTGTTTTTT. Combining the CDR3 with reference TRBV7-6 and TRBJ2-2 gives the whole variable domain GAGVSQSPRYKVTKRGQDVALRCDPISGHVSLYWYRQALGQGPEFLTYFNYEAQQDKSGLPNDRFSAERPEGSISTLTIQRTEQRDSAMYRCASSRGGTSVTGELFFGEGSRLTVL.

This clonotype appeared a few times. The J gene is TRBJ2-4, the V gene TRBV4-2; D might be TRBD1 (6 bases). The CDR3 extends over 13 amino acids. The V and J ends lost 3 bases and 12 bases respectively, with 15 bases between them. CDR1 and CDR2 (germline): LGHNA, YNFKEQ. The CDR3 region is CASSHRTEGYQYF. For the CDR3, the DNA is TGTGCCAGCAGCCATAGGACAGAAGGGTATCAGTACTTC.

Many counts were recorded for this clonotype. The chain recombines TRBV20-1 with TRBJ1-2; TRBD1 matches at 9 bases. Germline CDR1 reads DFQATT; CDR2 reads SNEGSKA (reference sequence). The length of the CDR3 is 14 residues. Trimming at V came to 0 bases and at J to 4 bases, leaving 3 bases not matched to a gene. CDR3 DNA sequence: TGCAGTGCTAGAGAGGGGACAGGGTCCTATGGCTACACCTTC. The encoded protein is CSAREGTGSYGYTF.

There are many counts of this clonotype. The V call is TRBV6-2 or TRBV6-3, the J call TRBJ1-1; the D is unclear. This CDR3 is built from 11 residues. Germline V lookup: CDR1 MNHEY, CDR2 SVGEGT. V lost 6 bases and J 7 bases, leaving 9 bases between the germline ends. DNA of the CDR3: TGTGCCAGCAGGGTTCCCGGTGAAGCTTTCTTT. Encoded protein: CASRVPGEAFF.

This clonotype was counted between two and nine times. The chain combines TRBV9 with TRBJ2-3; D may be TRBD2 (6 bases). This CDR3 region has 16 residues. The V end lost 0 bases, the J end lost 0 bases, and 11 bases lay between the germline ends. CDR1 and CDR2 (germline): SGDLS, YYNGEE. The CDR3, as DNA: TGTGCCAGCAGCGTAGTTTCCAGCGGGAGCACAGATACGCAGTATTTT. Amino acid sequence: CASSVVSSGSTDTQYF.

The chain recombines TRBV6-6 with TRBJ2-2, with 9 bases fitting TRBD2. CDR3 length equals 15 residues. Trimming took 4 bases from V and 5 from J; bases not matched to a gene: 5. CDR1 is MNHNY and CDR2 is SVGAGI in the germline V gene (reference sequence). CDR3 coding DNA: TGTGCCAGCAGTTTAGCGGGGGCAAGGACCGGGGAGCTGTTTTTT. Protein: CASSLAGARTGELFF.

This clonotype was detected a few times. V usage is TRBV12-3 or TRBV12-4 and J usage is TRBJ2-3; D remains ambiguous. V was clipped by 4 bases and J by 8 bases, with 10 bases between them. The CDR3 loop spans 12 amino acids. In nucleotides, the CDR3 is TGTGCCAGCAGTTCGGACCGCTCTACGCAGTATTTT. This sequence encodes CASSSDRSTQYF.

This chain uses TRBV30 with TRBJ1-2; TRBD1 might be the D (6 bases). CDR1 GTSNPN and CDR2 SVGIG come from the germline V gene (reference sequence). V dropped 2 bases and J dropped 0 bases, with 7 bases sitting between them. The CDR3 has 13 residues. CDR3 DNA sequence: TGTGCCTGGAGTTGGACAGCTAACTATGGCTACACCTTC. It is translated as CAWSWTANYGYTF.

This sequence joins TRBV29-1 and TRBJ2-1, with a weak D call TRBD2 (5 bases). The CDR3 runs to 13 residues. Trimming cost V 4 bases and J 0 bases, with 7 bases left between them. In germline, CDR1 is SQVTM, CDR2 ANQGSEA. CDR3 nucleotides: TGCAGCGTTGTAGCGAGCTCCTACAATGAGCAGTTCTTC. Translating it yields CSVVASSYNEQFF.

This clonotype came up a few times. The chain has TRBV28 and TRBJ2-7; D is perhaps TRBD1 (6 bases). The CDR3 has 15 residues. Germline loops: CDR1 MDHEN, CDR2 SYDVKM. V gave up 5 bases and J gave up 4 bases, with 18 bases separating them. This CDR3 is CASSMDSGDGYEQYF. In nucleotides, the CDR3 is TGTGCCAGCAGTATGGACAGTGGGGATGGGTACGAGCAGTACTTC. The full variable domain, rest sourced from reference TRBV28 and TRBJ2-7, is DVKVTQSSRYLVKRTGEKVFLECVQDMDHENMFWYRQDPGLGLRLIYFSYDVKMKEKGDIPEGYSVSREKKERFSLILESASTNQTSMYLCASSMDSGDGYEQYFGPGTRLTVT.

This clonotype was seen a handful of times. The V and J genes are TRBV7-9 and TRBJ1-4, with D uncertain. Between the trimmed V and J ends, which lost 6 bases and 3 bases, there was a span of 5 bases. From germline, CDR1 is SEHNR and CDR2 FQNEAQ (reference sequence). CDR3 length: 12 amino acids. CDR3 nucleotide sequence: TGTGCCAGCAGAGATTCTAATGAAAAACTGTTTTTT. Encoded protein: CASRDSNEKLFF.

The CDR3 DNA reads as TGCAGTGCTAACTGGGGGTCCTACGAGCAGTACTTC. This sequence encodes CSANWGSYEQYF. This sequence joins TRBV20-1 and TRBJ2-7; either TRBD1 or TRBD2 may fit D (5 bases each). The CDR3 consists of 12 residues. With 4 bases removed from V and 1 base from J, the gap between germline ends came to 8 bases. Germline values: CDR1 DFQATT, CDR2 SNEGSKA (reference sequence).

V gene TRBV6-5 combines with J gene TRBJ2-7, with D uncertain. CDR3 length equals 14 residues. V lost 4 bases and J 1 base, leaving 11 bases between the germline ends. Germline V gene lookup returns CDR1 MNHEY and CDR2 SVGAGI. In DNA form, the CDR3 reads TGTGCCAGCAGTTCAAACTACGGATCCTACGAGCAGTACTTC. The encoded protein is CASSSNYGSYEQYF.

The chain uses TRBV11-2 and TRBJ2-3; 8 nucleotides align to TRBD1. There are 16 residues in the CDR3. In germline, CDR1 is SGHAT, CDR2 FQNNGV. Unmatched junction bases numbered 9, after V lost 3 bases and J lost 4 bases. The DNA of the CDR3 is TGTGCCAGCAGCTTTCGAAGCAGGGGGCGATCAGATACGCAGTATTTT. Translated: CASSFRSRGRSDTQYF.

The CDR3 is CSARDLGGVGSNTEAFF. The CDR3 nucleotides read TGCAGTGCTAGAGATCTTGGAGGGGTTGGGTCGAACACTGAAGCTTTCTTT. The chain uses TRBV20-1 and TRBJ1-1, with D tentatively TRBD1 (5 bases). Germline CDR1 reads DFQATT; CDR2 reads SNEGSKA (reference sequence). Trimming removed 0 bases at V and 1 base at J, with 18 bases between. CDR3 length equals 17 residues.

This chain uses TRBV5-1 with TRBJ2-3; no definite D call. Germline V gene data show CDR1 as SGHRS and CDR2 as YFSETQ. The CDR3 contains 14 residues. V was pared by 4 bases and J by 0 bases, with 9 bases between. The CDR3 protein is CASSNGPSTDTQYF. The DNA of the CDR3 is TGCGCCAGCAGCAACGGACCTAGCACAGATACGCAGTATTTT.

This clonotype was detected only a few times. The genes are TRBV12-3 or TRBV12-4 and TRBJ1-2; 8 bases are shared with TRBD1. The CDR3 spans 12 residues. The CDR3 sequence is CASQGANYGYTF. CDR3 bases: TGTGCTTCACAGGGGGCTAACTATGGCTACACCTTC.

This clonotype was counted many times. The chain joins TRBV19 to TRBJ2-7; 10 bases align to TRBD1. The CDR3 is made up of 15 amino acids. Looked up from germline, CDR1 is LNHDA and CDR2 is SQIVND (reference sequence). V gave up 7 bases and J gave up 3 bases; unmatched junction bases: 9. The CDR3 is CASTVGTGDHYEQYF. In DNA form, the CDR3 reads TGTGCCAGTACCGTTGGGACAGGGGACCACTACGAGCAGTACTTC.

This clonotype was detected many times. The chain carries TRBV12-3 or TRBV12-4 and TRBJ1-6, with D unresolved. Trimming took 3 bases from V and 4 from J, leaving 7 bases between them. This CDR3 has 14 amino acids. The CDR3, as DNA: TGTGCCAGCAGTTTGCGGGGATATAATTCACCCCTCCACTTT. Encoded protein: CASSLRGYNSPLHF.

This clonotype was seen repeatedly, ten times or more. The V and J genes are TRBV6-1 and TRBJ1-2; D uncertain. The CDR3 totals 12 residues. Germline V lookup: CDR1 MNHNS, CDR2 SASEGT. The CDR3 DNA follows: TGTGAGGGAGTCGTCCGGAACTATGGCTACACCTTC. This codes for CEGVVRNYGYTF.

The chain employs TRBV5-1 and TRBJ2-3; D remains unclear. Germline CDR1 and CDR2: SGHRS and YFSETQ. This CDR3 is 15 amino acids long. V was cut by 0 bases and J by 0 bases, with 8 bases left in between. The CDR3 sequence is CASSLARPSTDTQYF. The CDR3 DNA reads TGCGCCAGCAGCTTGGCACGGCCAAGCACAGATACGCAGTATTTT.

This clonotype was detected a few times. The chain employs TRBV11-3 and TRBJ2-2; 8 positions match TRBD2. The V gene's germline CDR1 is SGHNT and CDR2 YENEEA. This CDR3 is built from 20 residues. Germline trimming cut 5 bases from V and 3 bases from J; bases unmatched to any gene: 20. This CDR3 is CASSPRRGGHYREDTGELFF. The DNA of the CDR3 is TGTGCCAGCAGCCCTAGACGGGGGGGCCACTACCGCGAGGACACCGGGGAGCTGTTTTTT.

The V and J genes are TRBV7-2 and TRBJ2-1, with 10 nucleotides matching TRBD2. The V gene's germline CDR1 is SGHTA and CDR2 FQGNSA. The CDR3 loop spans 15 amino acids. Trimming cost V 6 bases and J 6 bases; bases outside gene matches: 8. CDR3 DNA sequence: TGTGCCAGCAGACCCAGGATAGCGGGGGGCAATGAGCAGTTCTTC. Translating gives CASRPRIAGGNEQFF.

V is TRBV12-3 or TRBV12-4 and J is TRBJ2-1; D perhaps matches TRBD2 (5 bases). The CDR3 has 13 residues. V was shortened by 7 bases and J by 6 bases, with 13 bases between the two germline ends. The chain's CDR3 is CASTPMGVNEQFF. For the CDR3, the DNA is TGTGCCAGCACCCCGATGGGAGTCAATGAGCAGTTCTTC.